These T cell receptor beta chains were read from a single sample in a study of OX40 agonist ivuxolimab in advanced cancers. This table comes from immunoSEQ multiplex PCR, and its TCRdb copy is limited to in-frame clones, with some not included. Of tens of thousands of clones in the sample, about 81% were seen once. Material: CD4+ or CD8+ T cells sorted from blood, obtained in a trial of the OX40 agonist ivuxolimab. Receptors were obtained from an adult with an advanced solid tumor such as melanoma, head and neck, liver or kidney cancer. CDR3s include the opening cysteine and the closing phenylalanine or tryptophan. A D gene is named only where the DNA matches it firmly. Only part of the rows carry a size: once, few, many, or a class if the clone is expanded.

TRBD2	TRBV29-1	TRBJ2-1	few	16	TGCAGCGTTGGAGGTTCACTAGCGGGGTCCTACAATGAGCAGTTCTTC	CSVGGSLAGSYNEQFF
-	TRBV6-1	TRBJ1-5	-	17	TGTGCCAGCAGTGCTGGTACCGGCACATATAGCAATCAGCCCCAGCATTTT	CASSAGTGTYSNQPQHF
-	TRBV19	TRBJ2-5	-	12	TGTGCCAGTAGCCATAAGGGGGGGGCCCAGTACTTC	CASSHKGGAQYF
TRBD2	TRBV6-6	TRBJ2-5	-	16	TGTGCCAGCAGTTACTCGTTAGCGGGGGGCCCGGAGACCCAGTACTTC	CASSYSLAGGPETQYF
TRBD1	TRBV5-1	TRBJ1-5	-	15	TGCGCCAGCAGCGAGGGGACAGCTCAAAATCAGCCCCAGCATTTT	CASSEGTAQNQPQHF
-	TRBV11-2	TRBJ2-5	-	14	TGTGCCAGCAGCTTAGGAAACTTGCAAGAGACCCAGTACTTC	CASSLGNLQETQYF
TRBD1	TRBV5-1	TRBJ2-5	few	16	TGCGCCAGCAGCTTGGATGGGACAGGGTTTGGGGAGACCCAGTACTTC	CASSLDGTGFGETQYF
TRBD1	TRBV2	TRBJ2-7	-	15	TGTGCCAGCAGTGAACTTGGGACAGGAGGCTACGAGCAGTACTTC	CASSELGTGGYEQYF
-	TRBV6-1	TRBJ2-5	-	16	TGTGCCAGCAGTGAAGCGCCCCTAGGTGGGGTAGAGACCCAGTACTTC	CASSEAPLGGVETQYF
TRBD2	TRBV7-9	TRBJ2-7	-	14	TGTGCCAGCAGTCTCAGCGGGGCGCCCTACGAGCAGTACTTC	CASSLSGAPYEQYF
-	TRBV6-5	TRBJ2-1	-	14	TGTGCCAGCAGTCCCCGGAACTTAGGCAATGAGCAGTTCTTC	CASSPRNLGNEQFF
-	TRBV27	TRBJ2-7	-	15	TGTGCCAGCAGTTTACACAGTCCAAAGGCCAACGAGCAGTACTTC	CASSLHSPKANEQYF
-	TRBV10-3	TRBJ1-5	-	14	TGTGCCATCAGTGAGGGCAGGAGCAATCAGCCCCAGCATTTT	CAISEGRSNQPQHF
-	TRBV6-5	TRBJ1-2	-	14	TGTGCCAGCAGTTTTTTGGGGCGGCACTATGGCTACACCTTC	CASSFLGRHYGYTF
TRBD2	TRBV9	TRBJ2-3	-	16	TGTGCCAGCAGCCCACTTAGCGGGGGGGCCGGAGATACGCAGTATTTT	CASSPLSGGAGDTQYF
TRBD1	TRBV7-3	TRBJ2-1	-	15	TGTGCCAGCAGCTGGACAGGGGGGGACTACAATGAGCAGTTCTTC	CASSWTGGDYNEQFF
TRBD1	TRBV5-1	TRBJ2-3	-	15	TGCGCCAGCAGCTCGCGGACAGGGTGGACAGATACGCAGTATTTT	CASSSRTGWTDTQYF
-	TRBV7-9	TRBJ1-1	-	16	TGTGCCAGCAGCCAGCCGGCTGGGCGATTGAACACTGAAGCTTTCTTT	CASSQPAGRLNTEAFF
-	TRBV5-1	TRBJ2-5	-	16	TGCGCCAGCAGGGGTAGCGGGGGACAGGTGAGGGAGACCCAGTACTTC	CASRGSGGQVRETQYF
TRBD2	TRBV2	TRBJ2-5	-	15	TGTGCCAGCAGTGACCCAGCGGGGTACCAAGAGACCCAGTACTTC	CASSDPAGYQETQYF
-	TRBV4-2	TRBJ2-3	-	14	TGTGCCAGCAGCCAAGATCCCAGCACAGATACGCAGTATTTT	CASSQDPSTDTQYF
TRBD1	TRBV10-1	TRBJ2-2	-	17	TGCGCCAGCAGTGCCAGGACCGGGACAGCGAACACCGGGGAGCTGTTTTTT	CASSARTGTANTGELFF
-	TRBV4-1	TRBJ1-4	-	16	TGCGCCAGCAGCCTCCGGGGGGCCAGTCTAAATGAAAAACTGTTTTTT	CASSLRGASLNEKLFF
-	TRBV6-1	TRBJ2-6	-	15	TGTGCCAGCACGACAGCCCACTCTGGGGCCAACGTCCTGACTTTC	CASTTAHSGANVLTF
-	TRBV15	TRBJ2-2	-	14	TGTGCCACCAGCAGAGATAGGGACACCGGGGAGCTGTTTTTT	CATSRDRDTGELFF
-	TRBV9	TRBJ2-5	-	14	TGTGCCAGCAGCGTAGCTCCGGGGAAAGAGACCCAGTACTTC	CASSVAPGKETQYF
-	TRBV6-6	TRBJ2-5	few	11	TGTGCCAGCGGCCAGCAATTCACCCAGTACTTC	CASGQQFTQYF
-	TRBV9	TRBJ2-5	-	15	TGTGCCAGCAGCCCAGGGGGAGGGGGCCGGGAGACCCAGTACTTC	CASSPGGGGRETQYF
TRBD2	TRBV19	TRBJ2-3	-	14	TGTGCCAGCACAAGCGGGGGGAACACAGATACGCAGTATTTT	CASTSGGNTDTQYF
TRBD2	TRBV11-2	TRBJ2-1	-	15	TGTGCCAGCAGCGCAAACCCTAGCGGAGAGAATGAGCAGTTCTTC	CASSANPSGENEQFF
TRBD2	TRBV12-5	TRBJ2-5	-	14	TGTGCTAGTGGCCCCGGGGGGGCCGGAGTGACCCAGTACTTC	CASGPGGAGVTQYF
-	TRBV14	TRBJ1-2	-	16	TGTGCCAGCAGCCAAGATAGGCCAGGAATACCCTATGGCTACACCTTC	CASSQDRPGIPYGYTF
-	TRBV6-5	TRBJ1-2	-	11	TGTGCCAGCATCGCCGCTTATGGCTACACCTTC	CASIAAYGYTF
-	TRBV11-2	TRBJ2-1	-	14	TGTGCCAGCAGCTTAGATGACGGGCAGGGTGAGCAGTTCTTC	CASSLDDGQGEQFF